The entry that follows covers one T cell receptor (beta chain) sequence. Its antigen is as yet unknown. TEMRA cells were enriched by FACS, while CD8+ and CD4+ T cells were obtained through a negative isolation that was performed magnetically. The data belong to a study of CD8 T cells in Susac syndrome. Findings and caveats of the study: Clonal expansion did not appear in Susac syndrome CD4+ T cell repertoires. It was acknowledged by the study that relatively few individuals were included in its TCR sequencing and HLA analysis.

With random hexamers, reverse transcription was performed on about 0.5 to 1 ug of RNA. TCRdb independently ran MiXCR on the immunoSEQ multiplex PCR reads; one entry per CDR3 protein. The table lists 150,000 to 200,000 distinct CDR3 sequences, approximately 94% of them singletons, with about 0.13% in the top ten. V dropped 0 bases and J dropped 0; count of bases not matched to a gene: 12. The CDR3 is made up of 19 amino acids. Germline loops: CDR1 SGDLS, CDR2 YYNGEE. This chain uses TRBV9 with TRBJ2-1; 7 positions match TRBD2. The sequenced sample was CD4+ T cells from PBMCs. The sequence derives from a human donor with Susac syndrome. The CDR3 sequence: CASSVEGYGRENSYNEQFF. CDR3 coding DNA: TGTGCCAGCAGCGTAGAGGGTTACGGGCGGGAGAACTCCTACAATGAGCAGTTCTTC.